The entry below gives a single T cell receptor (beta chain) sequence along with its context. The target antigen is unknown. The data originate from a study of blood T cells in healthy people across ages. It was with a sample-barcoded 5' primer and a J-beta primer mix that a second PCR of roughly 7 to 12 cycles was run. Each TCR beta cDNA got a 12-nucleotide random molecular identifier. CDR3-containing paired-end reads numbered at least 2.5 million in each sample. TCRdb independently ran MiXCR on the 5' RACE reads; one entry per CDR3 protein. This sample has about 1.6 million distinct CDR3 sequences, with roughly 32% found just once. V lost 3 bases, J lost 4 bases, and 7 bases stayed unmatched. This CDR3 has 15 residues. CDR1 is SGHKS, CDR2 YYEKEE, per germline (reference sequence). Study-level points and caveats: TCR beta diversity per million T cells fell roughly linearly with age.

The receptor was derived from a woman younger than 45 in good health. The rearrangement links TRBV5-5 to TRBJ2-5; 9 positions match TRBD1. What was sequenced was blood. In nucleotides, the CDR3 is TGTGCCAGCAGCTCACCGGGACAGGGTTCAGAGACCCAGTACTTC. This encodes CASSSPGQGSETQYF. The entire variable domain, with the rest obtained from reference TRBV5-5 and TRBJ2-5, is as follows: DAGVTQSPTHLIKTRGQQVTLRCSPISGHKSVSWYQQVLGQGPQFIFQYYEKEERGRGNFPDRFSARQFPNYSSELNVNALLLGDSALYLCASSSPGQGSETQYFGPGTRLLVL.